This T cell receptor (beta chain) was observed in a study of OX40 agonist ivuxolimab in advanced cancers. Study background: Ivuxolimab is a fully human IgG2 antibody that activates OX40 (CD134).

Data came from immunoSEQ multiplex PCR; TCRdb stores just in-frame clones and leaves some out. The sample yields about 61,000 clones, approximately 86% seen once. There are a few counts of this clone. Its antigen is as yet unknown. Germline lookup yields CDR1 SEHNR and CDR2 FQNEAQ (reference sequence). The CDR3 sequence is 14 residues long. Deletions cut 3 bases from V and 6 bases from J, with 12 bases between. Overall study findings and caveats: Relatively little clonal expansion, among the lowest observed, appeared in partial responders at 0.1-3.0 mg/kg.

Sampling of blood occurred at baseline, cycle 4 day 1, and cycle 7 day 1. The chain employs TRBV7-9 and TRBJ1-5; D unresolved. The source material was CD4+ or CD8+ T cells sorted from blood, sampled in a trial of the OX40 agonist ivuxolimab. The TCR originated in an adult with an advanced solid tumor such as melanoma, head and neck, liver or kidney cancer. CDR3 sequence (DNA): TGTGCCAGCAGCTTTGGACCGACAACTCAGCCCCAGCATTTT. It yields the protein CASSFGPTTQPQHF. The full variable domain, its missing parts supplied by reference TRBV7-9 and TRBJ1-5, is DTGVSQNPRHKITKRGQNVTFRCDPISEHNRLYWYRQTLGQGPEFLTYFQNEAQLEKSRLLSDRFSAERPKGSFSTLEIQRTEQGDSAMYLCASSFGPTTQPQHFGDGTRLSIL.